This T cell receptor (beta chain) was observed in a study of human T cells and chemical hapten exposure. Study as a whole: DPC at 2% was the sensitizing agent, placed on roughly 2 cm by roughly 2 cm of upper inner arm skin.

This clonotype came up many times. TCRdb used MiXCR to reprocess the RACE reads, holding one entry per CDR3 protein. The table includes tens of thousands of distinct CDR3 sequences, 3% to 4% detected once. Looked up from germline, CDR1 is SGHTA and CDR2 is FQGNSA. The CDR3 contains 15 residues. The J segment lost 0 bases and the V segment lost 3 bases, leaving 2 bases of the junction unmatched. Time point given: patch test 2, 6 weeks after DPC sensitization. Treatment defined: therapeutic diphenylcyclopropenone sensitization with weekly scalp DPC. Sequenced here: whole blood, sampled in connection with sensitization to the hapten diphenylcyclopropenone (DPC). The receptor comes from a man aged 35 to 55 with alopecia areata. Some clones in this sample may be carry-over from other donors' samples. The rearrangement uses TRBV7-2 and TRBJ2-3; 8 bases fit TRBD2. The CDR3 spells CASSFAGGSTDTQYF. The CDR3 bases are TGTGCCAGCAGCTTTGCGGGGGGTAGCACAGATACGCAGTATTTT.